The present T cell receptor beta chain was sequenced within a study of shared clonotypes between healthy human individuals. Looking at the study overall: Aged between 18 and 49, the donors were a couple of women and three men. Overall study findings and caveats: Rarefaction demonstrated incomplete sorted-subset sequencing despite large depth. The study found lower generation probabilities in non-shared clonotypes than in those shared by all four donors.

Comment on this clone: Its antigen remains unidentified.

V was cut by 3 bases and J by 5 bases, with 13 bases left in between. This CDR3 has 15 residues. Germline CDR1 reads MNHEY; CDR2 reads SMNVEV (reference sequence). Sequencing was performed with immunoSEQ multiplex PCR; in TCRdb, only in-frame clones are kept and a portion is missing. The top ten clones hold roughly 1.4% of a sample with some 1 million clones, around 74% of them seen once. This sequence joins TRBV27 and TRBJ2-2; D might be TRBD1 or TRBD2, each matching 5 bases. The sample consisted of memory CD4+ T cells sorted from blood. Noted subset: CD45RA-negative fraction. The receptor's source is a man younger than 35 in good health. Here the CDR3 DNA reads TGTGCCAGCAGTTTGGGACGGATCAATACCGGGGAGCTGTTTTTT. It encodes CASSLGRINTGELFF.